This T cell receptor beta chain was captured in a study of monozygotic twins with inflammatory bowel disease. Study-level points and caveats: A single strong clonotype or signal linked to IBD was not supported.

For each CDR3 protein, TCRdb gives one entry from its re-call of the 5' RACE reads, without DNA. Its table records around 450,000 distinct CDR3 sequences. Germline CDR1 is SEHNR and CDR2 is FQNEAQ (reference sequence). This CDR3 comprises 12 residues. As for this clonotype: As yet, its antigen is unknown.

The sequencing sample was made of blood. This rearrangement joins TRBV7-9 to TRBJ1-6; TCRdb proposes TRBD1, but this gene call is untestable without DNA. This receptor was obtained from a human donor with ulcerative colitis or Crohn's disease, or a healthy co-twin of an affected twin (not recorded which). This CDR3 reads CASSLNGGSLHF.